This T cell receptor beta chain was identified in a study of cytomegalovirus exposure and HLA in healthy donors. Study-wide points: On later analysis, the bulk of CMV-associated TCR beta chains appeared to be HLA-restricted.

Germline V gene lookup returns CDR1 WSHSY and CDR2 SAAADI. The CDR3 length is 15 residues. V lost 4 bases, J lost 6 bases, and 13 bases lay in between. The PCR ran on 60 Vbeta and 13 Jbeta primers. Measured with immunoSEQ multiplex PCR; TCRdb has only the in-frame clones, and not every one. Seen here are approximately 150,000 clones, around 80% observed once, and the top ten hold roughly 14%. With respect to this clone: Its antigen is unidentified.

What was sequenced was PBMCs. The source of this sequence is a woman between 40 and 50 years old in good health and CMV-seronegative. The chain combines TRBV10-2 with TRBJ1-6; a possible D gene is TRBD1 (6 bases). This CDR3 is CASSVERGANSPLHF. CDR3 DNA sequence: TGCGCCAGCAGTGTTGAACGGGGGGCTAATTCACCCCTCCACTTT.